This T cell receptor (beta chain) was captured in a study of CD8 T cells in Susac syndrome. The ends lost 3 bases at V and 13 bases at J; junction bases unmatched: 3. From germline, CDR1 is SGHVS and CDR2 FQNEAQ. The CDR3 extends over 12 amino acids. The table lists this clonotype with a count of one. RNA, at about 0.45 to 1 ug, was reverse transcribed with random hexamers. Across 54 Vbeta and 13 Jbeta, TCR beta CDR3 was amplified with immunoSEQ multiplex PCR. One entry per CDR3 protein results from TCRdb running MiXCR on the immunoSEQ multiplex PCR reads. The sample records 130,000 to 150,000 distinct CDR3 sequences, around 94% being singletons. Both CD4+ and CD8+ T cells were negatively isolated, and TEMRA cells underwent FACS enrichment.

The V and J genes are TRBV7-8 and TRBJ2-6, with TRBD1 matching over 7 bases. This TCR came from a human donor in good health. Source material: CD4+ T cells from PBMCs. CDR3 region: CASSLDRRVLTF. As DNA, the CDR3 is TGTGCCAGCAGCTTGGACAGGAGGGTCCTGACTTTC.